Included here is one T cell receptor (beta chain) sequence, with context. Its antigen remains unidentified. This record belongs to a study of T cells in tumors after PD-1 blockade. Background on the study: Patients received pembrolizumab 200 mg every 3 weeks or cemiplimab 350 mg every 2 weeks. On average, tumor samples gave 26,066 TCR templates and approximately 6,000 unique clonotypes. During anti-PD-1 treatment, some patients continued daily vismodegib 150 mg.

Broader study findings: Squamous carcinoma: 45% to 60% of expanded exhausted clones novel, versus 25% to 30% of other expanded CD8+ clones.

Germline V CDR1 and CDR2: LNHDA, SQIVND (reference sequence). V gave up 1 base and J gave up 0 bases; unmatched junction bases: 11. The CDR3 spans 19 residues. Profiling relied on immunoSEQ multiplex PCR, and the TCRdb table lists in-frame clones only, not all of them. The sample holds about 13,000 clones, about 69% seen once. The sequencing used tumor tissue, collected before anti-PD-1 treatment. The source of this sequence is a human donor with cutaneous squamous cell carcinoma. The chain uses TRBV19 and TRBJ2-3, with 9 bases fitting TRBD2. The DNA of the CDR3 is TGTGCCAGTAGTATAGGCTACAGCGGGACTAGCTATAGCACAGATACGCAGTATTTT. Protein: CASSIGYSGTSYSTDTQYF. The entire variable domain, with the rest obtained from reference TRBV19 and TRBJ2-3, is as follows: DGGITQSPKYLFRKEGQNVTLSCEQNLNHDAMYWYRQDPGQGLRLIYYSQIVNDFQKGDIAEGYSVSREKKESFPLTVTSAQKNPTAFYLCASSIGYSGTSYSTDTQYFGPGTRLTVL.